This TCR beta chain was sequenced for a study of cytomegalovirus exposure and HLA in healthy donors. Points from the study as a whole: Reported findings show TCR beta sequences accurately forecast HLA-A and HLA-B alleles in most subjects. Reports described diagnosis of cytomegalovirus status by the classifier as highly specific and sensitive.

At collection, donors were nominally healthy, but unrecorded immune exposures were probable. In the PCR, 60 Vbeta and 13 Jbeta primers were used. Data came from immunoSEQ multiplex PCR; TCRdb stores just in-frame clones and leaves some out. The table has approximately 190,000 clones, approximately 77% seen once. Worth noting for this clone: Its antigen remains unknown.

With 1 base removed from V and 2 bases from J, the gap between germline ends came to 13 bases. In germline, CDR1 is SGDLS, CDR2 YYNGEE. The length of the CDR3 is 16 residues. Specimen: PBMCs. The origin of this receptor is a man aged 40-49 years in good health and CMV-seropositive. V and J are TRBV9 and TRBJ2-1; D remains ambiguous. This CDR3 reads CASSVNPVHPYNEQFF. The CDR3 DNA reads TGTGCCAGCAGCGTAAACCCGGTTCACCCCTACAATGAGCAGTTCTTC. The variable domain in full, with the rest retrieved from reference TRBV9 and TRBJ2-1, is DSGVTQTPKHLITATGQRVTLRCSPRSGDLSVYWYQQSLDQGLQFLIQYYNGEERAKGNILERFSAQQFPDLHSELNLSSLELGDSALYFCASSVNPVHPYNEQFFGPGTRLTVL.